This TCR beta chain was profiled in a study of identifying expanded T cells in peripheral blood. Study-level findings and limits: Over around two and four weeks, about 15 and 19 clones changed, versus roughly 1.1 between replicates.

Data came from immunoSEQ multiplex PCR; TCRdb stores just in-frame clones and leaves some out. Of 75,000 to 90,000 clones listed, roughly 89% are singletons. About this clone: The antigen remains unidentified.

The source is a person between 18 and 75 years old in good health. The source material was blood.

In DNA form, the CDR3 reads TGTGCCAGTGGGCGGTGGGCCTACGAGCAGTACTTC. Translation gives CASGRWAYEQYF. J is TRBJ2-7 and V is TRBV6-6; the D is unclear. Germline CDR1 reads MNHNY; CDR2 reads SVGAGI (reference sequence). Trimming left V 9 bases short and J 2 bases short, with 11 bases between. The CDR3 totals 12 residues.